This T cell receptor (beta chain) was sequenced during a study of PD-L1 blockade in urothelial cancer (dated by TCRdb to about 2017). Regarding the study in general: All patients started therapy around 2014 and received atezolizumab 1,200 mg intravenously every 3 weeks. About 85% of the 29 patients were males with bladder-origin urothelial cancer, and about 60% of the roughly 30 reported a prior smoking history. Patients had an ECOG performance status of 0 or 1 and had received between 0 and 3 prior chemotherapy regimens. Blood samples were analyzed 3 weeks after the start of treatment (second dose) and 6 weeks after the start of treatment. Blood samples gave a median of 141,255 T cells and 82,636 unique TCRs, with a median clonality of about 0.078. The study was an exploratory multi-omic analysis of somatic, immune and clinical correlates of response to PD-L1 blockade with atezolizumab in urothelial cancer. Pretreatment tumor samples, along with matched peripheral blood collected serially before and after atezolizumab treatment, underwent TCR sequencing. Durable clinical benefit was defined as a progression-free survival longer than 6 months, and TCR features were additionally tested against progression-free survival and overall survival. In the same patients who had TCR sequencing, pretreatment tumors also underwent whole exome sequencing and RNA sequencing. Durable clinical benefit was achieved by nine patients and was not achieved by 20 patients. Pretreatment blood TCR-seq was available for twenty-nine patients, at least one posttreatment blood collection was obtained for around 24 patients, and tumor TCR-seq was available for around 24 patients. Results the study describes overall, beyond this receptor: Because the sample size was small (n of about 29) and many exploratory analyses were performed, the results are intended to be hypothesis-generating. Improved progression-free and overall survival was found to be associated with pretreatment peripheral blood TCR clonality below the median. Among patients with durable benefit, tumor-associated TCR clones showed greater expansion in peripheral blood 3 weeks after treatment started (n ≈ 22, p = 0.022).

In regard to this clone: Its cognate antigen has yet to be identified. There are no base qualities to consult, and no much larger clone falls within one base.

The cohort included 29 patients with locally advanced or metastatic urothelial carcinoma who were treated at Memorial Sloan Kettering on a trial protocol. Peripheral blood mononuclear cells were collected pretreatment and during treatment, with between 1 and 8 total time points per patient. The Qiagen DNeasy Blood extraction kit was used to purify genomic DNA from total PBMCs and tumor samples. PBMCs were collected pretreatment and during treatment, and were isolated and stored as previously described. The CDR3 starts with the cysteine, ends with the phenylalanine, and has 17 residues. CDR3 DNA is the only sequence kept; it has 51 bases, read in frame from the first base. The germline V gene provides CDR1 SGDLS and CDR2 YYNGEE. Trimming costs V 0 bases and J 3 bases, and their ends lie 18 bases apart. Each PCR received spiked-in synthetic TCR analog templates so that absolute template abundance could be estimated from read counts. TCRbeta CDR3 regions were amplified from genomic DNA with bias-controlled V and J gene primers using the immunoSEQ assay. Rearranged TCRbeta segments were sequenced at approximately 20X coverage. The paper's data handling went like this. Sequencing errors were corrected by clustering and CDR3s were annotated against IMGT to assign V, D and J genes. Downstream analyses used only productive TCRbeta rearrangements, leaving out any out-of-frame or stop-codon sequences. Clonality was calculated as one minus the Shannon entropy normalized by the log of the number of unique productive sequences. Fisher's exact test with Benjamini-Hochberg correction, using a cutoff of adjusted p below 0.01, was how clones that differed between time points or between blood and tumor were identified. TCRdb holds this immuneACCESS table with in-frame rearrangements only. Some clones are missing; in checked studies, unresolved V genes explain under half, and the rest has no known cause. That table furnishes V, J and clone size, whereas the DNA furnished D and trimming. Present in this sample are 50,000 or so clones, over 70% of which were seen just once. 5% to 6% of the sample is taken by the ten largest.

The sequence is built from TRBV9 and TRBJ2-5; no D gene is confidently identified. The sequencing used PBMCs, collected around atezolizumab (anti-PD-L1) treatment. This clonotype originated in a middle-aged man with urothelial cancer. The CDR3 reads CASSVDPTDYAKETQYF. The nucleotide sequence reads as follows: TGTGCCAGCAGCGTAGACCCCACAGATTACGCTAAAGAGACCCAGTACTTC.